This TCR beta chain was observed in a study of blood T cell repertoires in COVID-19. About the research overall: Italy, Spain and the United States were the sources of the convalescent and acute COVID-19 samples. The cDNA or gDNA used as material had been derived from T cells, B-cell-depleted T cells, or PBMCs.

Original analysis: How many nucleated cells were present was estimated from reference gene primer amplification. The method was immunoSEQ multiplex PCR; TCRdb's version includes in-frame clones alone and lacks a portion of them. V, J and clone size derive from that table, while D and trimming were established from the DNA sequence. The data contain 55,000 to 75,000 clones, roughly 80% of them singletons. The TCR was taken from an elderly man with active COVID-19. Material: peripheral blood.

The CDR3 DNA is TGTGCCAGCAGGCTGCGGTACAATCAGCCCCAGCATTTT. This gives the protein CASRLRYNQPQHF. The rearrangement joins TRBV12-3 or TRBV12-4 to TRBJ1-5; D gene ambiguous. V lost 6 bases, J lost 3 bases, and 9 bases lay in between. This CDR3 comprises 13 residues.